This passage covers 22 T cell receptor beta chains from one sample sequenced in a study of T cell changes during pregnancy in multiple sclerosis. Repertoires were generated with immunoSEQ multiplex PCR, while TCRdb's copy carries only in-frame clones and drops some. This repertoire shows nearly 45,000 clones, roughly 95% found once; its top ten account for roughly 1%. The specimen was peripheral blood, collected in the second trimester of pregnancy. The origin of the receptors is a female donor with multiple sclerosis, enrolled in a pregnancy study.

V gene TRBV9 combines with J gene TRBJ2-2; 10 positions match TRBD2. From germline, CDR1 is SGDLS and CDR2 YYNGEE. This CDR3 comprises 13 residues. CDR3 nucleotides: TGTGCTTCAAAGCGGGAGGGTCCCGGGGAGCTGTTTTTT. It encodes CASKREGPGELFF.

The V gene is TRBV27, the J gene TRBJ1-2; a weak D match, TRBD1 (5 bases). The CDR3 runs 14 residues. CDR1 and CDR2 from the germline V gene are MNHEY and SMNVEV (reference sequence). The ends were cut back, 2 bases at V and 7 bases at J, with 14 bases in the middle. CDR3 residues: CASSLRGEIGGYTF. As DNA, the CDR3 is TGTGCCAGCAGTTTACGGGGGGAGATAGGTGGCTACACCTTC.

V gene TRBV5-1 combines with J gene TRBJ2-1, with D perhaps matching TRBD2 (6 bases). V gave up 5 bases and J gave up 0 bases, with 12 bases separating them. This CDR3 has 15 amino acids. Per germline, CDR1 SGHRS and CDR2 YFSETQ. The CDR3 sequence is CASRRDPSSYNEQFF. CDR3 DNA sequence: TGCGCCAGCAGGCGGGATCCGAGCTCCTACAATGAGCAGTTCTTC.

The rearrangement uses TRBV7-3 and TRBJ2-5, with D hard to call. The CDR3 runs 12 residues. The V end was cut by 1 base, the J end by 5 bases, with 5 bases between. The V gene's germline CDR1 is SGHTA and CDR2 FQGTGA. DNA for the CDR3: TGTGCCAGCAGCTTAATCCGGGAGACCCAGTACTTC. It translates to CASSLIRETQYF.

DNA of the CDR3: TGTGCCAGCAGTCAAAGACAGAGTCCGAATTCACCCCTCCACTTT. Translation: CASSQRQSPNSPLHF. This chain links TRBV7-2 with TRBJ1-6; possibly TRBD1 for D (5 bases). In germline, CDR1 is SGHTA, CDR2 FQGNSA. Between the trimmed V and J ends, which lost 6 bases and 7 bases, there was a span of 16 bases. This CDR3 spans 15 amino acids.

The chain joins TRBV7-8 to TRBJ2-3; 16 nucleotides line up with TRBD2. Unmatched junction bases numbered 7, after V lost 2 bases and J lost 8 bases. The CDR3 runs to 17 residues. Germline CDR1 and CDR2: SGHVS and FQNEAQ. CDR3 region: CASSLPIGTSGRGTQYF. The CDR3 region has the DNA TGTGCCAGCAGCTTACCCATCGGGACTAGCGGGAGGGGTACGCAGTATTTT.

This chain uses TRBV29-1 with TRBJ2-3; D may be TRBD1 (6 bases). Germline loops: CDR1 SQVTM, CDR2 ANQGSEA. This CDR3 has 12 residues. Deletions cut 7 bases from V and 9 bases from J, with 17 bases between. The CDR3 sequence is CSASRTEPTQYF. In DNA, the CDR3 is TGCAGCGCATCCCGGACAGAACCCACGCAGTATTTT.

In regard to this clone: An end of the junction does not agree with germline; a read error may underlie this. Other DNA sequences in the same sample also yield this CDR3. This sequence joins TRBV19 and TRBJ1-2; no clear D gene. Germline lookup yields CDR1 LNHDA and CDR2 SQIVND (reference sequence). The CDR3 is 13 amino acids. DNA of the CDR3: TGCGCCAGTAGTATGATGGCGGGTTCTGGCTACACCTTC. This sequence encodes CASSMMAGSGYTF. Combining the CDR3 with reference TRBV19 and TRBJ1-2 gives the whole variable domain DGGITQSPKYLFRKEGQNVTLSCEQNLNHDAMYWYRQDPGQGLRLIYYSQIVNDFQKGDIAEGYSVSREKKESFPLTVTSAQKNPTAFYLCASSMMAGSGYTFGSGTRLTVV.

The V call is TRBV30, the J call TRBJ1-5; 7 bases are shared with TRBD1. Germline CDR1 GTSNPN, CDR2 SVGIG (reference sequence). J was trimmed by 5 bases and V by 2 bases; bases with no gene match: 12. The CDR3 contains 16 residues. CDR3 in DNA: TGTGCCTGGAGTCCGACCGGGACAGCCAATTATCAGCCCCAGCATTTT. Translating it yields CAWSPTGTANYQPQHF.

The V call is TRBV19, the J call TRBJ2-7, with 9 bases identical to TRBD1. V shed 8 bases and J 2 bases; nucleotides not matched to a gene: 10. The germline V gene has CDR1 LNHDA and CDR2 SQIVND (reference sequence). This CDR3 spans 15 amino acids. The CDR3 DNA follows: TGTGCCAGTTCGCCCTTACGGGACAGGGCCTACGAGCAGTACTTC. Translating gives CASSPLRDRAYEQYF.

J is TRBJ2-3 and V is TRBV5-1; tentatively, D is TRBD2 (6 bases). CDR3 length: 13 amino acids. The germline CDR1 and CDR2 sequences are SGHRS and YFSETQ. V was clipped by 3 bases and J by 4 bases, with 9 bases between them. The CDR3 sequence is CASSWTTSDTQYF. The CDR3, as DNA: TGCGCCAGCAGCTGGACTACCTCAGATACGCAGTATTTT.

The gene calls are TRBV28 and TRBJ1-2; D is possibly TRBD1 (6 bases). Germline V CDR1 and CDR2: MDHEN, SYDVKM. This CDR3 has 12 amino acids. The V gene lost 5 bases and the J gene lost 8 bases, with 12 bases spanning the gap. CDR3 sequence (DNA): TGTGCCAGCAGTGCCAGGGGATGGGGCTACACCTTC. Its protein product is CASSARGWGYTF.

CDR3 in amino acids: CASSFPQETQYF. As DNA, the CDR3 is TGCGCCAGCAGCTTCCCTCAAGAGACCCAGTACTTC. The chain combines TRBV5-1 with TRBJ2-5; D not resolved. Per germline, CDR1 SGHRS and CDR2 YFSETQ. The length of the CDR3 is 12 residues. With 2 bases removed from V and 2 bases from J, the gap between germline ends came to 4 bases. The complete variable domain, with remaining parts taken from reference TRBV5-1 and TRBJ2-5, reads KAGVTQTPRYLIKTRGQQVTLSCSPISGHRSVSWYQQTPGQGLQFLFEYFSETQRNKGNFPGRFSGRQFSNSRSEMNVSTLELGDSALYLCASSFPQETQYFGPGTRLLVL.

The CDR3 bases are TGTGCCAGCGGCGGGGCAGTACCTTGGGGCGGCGATACGCAGTATTTT. Residues: CASGGAVPWGGDTQYF. The chain combines TRBV2 with TRBJ2-3; possibly TRBD2 for D (6 bases). The V end lost 8 bases, the J end lost 6 bases, and 24 bases lay between the germline ends. Germline CDR1 and CDR2: SNHLY and FYNNEI. This CDR3 has 16 amino acids. The full variable domain, its missing parts supplied by reference TRBV2 and TRBJ2-3, is EPEVTQTPSHQVTQMGQEVILRCVPISNHLYFYWYRQILGQKVEFLVSFYNNEISEKSEIFDDQFSVERPDGSNFTLKIRSTKLEDSAMYFCASGGAVPWGGDTQYFGPGTRLTVL.

The V gene is TRBV27, the J gene TRBJ2-1, with TRBD2 matching over 7 bases. This CDR3 is built from 12 residues. The germline V gene encodes CDR1 MNHEY and CDR2 SMNVEV (reference sequence). Germline trimming cut 2 bases from V and 9 bases from J; bases unmatched to any gene: 1. In DNA form, the CDR3 reads TGTGCCAGCAGTTTAGCGGGGGTTGAGCAGTTCTTC. Protein: CASSLAGVEQFF.

The rearrangement joins TRBV7-2 to TRBJ1-1; weak D call: TRBD1 (6 bases). The CDR3 loop spans 12 amino acids. CDR1 is SGHTA and CDR2 is FQGNSA in the germline V gene. V was pared by 4 bases and J by 8 bases, with 11 bases between. The CDR3 is CASSWERGEAFF. The DNA of the CDR3 is TGTGCCAGCAGCTGGGAAAGGGGGGAAGCTTTCTTT.

This clone appeared once. V usage is TRBV27 and J usage is TRBJ2-3, with D perhaps matching TRBD2 (6 bases). CDR3 length: 14 residues. Trimming left V 2 bases short and J 5 bases short, with 11 bases between. Per the germline V gene, CDR1 is MNHEY and CDR2 is SMNVEV (reference sequence). CDR3 in amino acids: CASSLGAGRDTQYF. The CDR3 DNA follows: TGTGCCAGCAGTTTAGGGGCGGGGAGAGATACGCAGTATTTT.

This chain joins TRBV10-3 and TRBJ2-5; TRBD2 matches 14 bases. V gave up 2 bases and J gave up 9 bases; unmatched junction bases: 5. Germline V lookup: CDR1 ENHRY, CDR2 SYGVKD. The length of the CDR3 is 15 residues. The CDR3 DNA sequence: TGTGCCATCAGTGAGGGACTAGCGGGGGGTTTGGCCCAGTACTTC. It specifies CAISEGLAGGLAQYF.

V usage is TRBV27 and J usage is TRBJ1-1, with a weak D call TRBD1 (6 bases). The CDR3 loop spans 14 amino acids. Looked up from germline, CDR1 is MNHEY and CDR2 is SMNVEV (reference sequence). V dropped 7 bases and J dropped 8 bases, with 20 bases sitting between them. The chain's CDR3 is CASTQRDTGSEAFF. In nucleotides, the CDR3 is TGTGCCAGCACCCAGAGGGACACCGGTTCGGAAGCTTTCTTT.

The V and J genes are TRBV10-2 and TRBJ2-2; D may be TRBD1 (6 bases). CDR3 length: 16 amino acids. Per germline, CDR1 WSHSY and CDR2 SAAADI. V lost 7 bases and J lost 0, with 15 bases in between. Written as DNA, the CDR3 is TGCGCCAGCACCCTTAAAGGGGGTACGAACACCGGGGAGCTGTTTTTT. Residues: CASTLKGGTNTGELFF.

This sequence joins TRBV4-1 and TRBJ2-1; 10 bases fit TRBD2. The CDR3 spans 16 residues. Per germline, CDR1 MGHRA and CDR2 YSYEKL. The trim removed 1 base at V and 4 bases at J, leaving 4 bases unmatched. CDR3 protein: CASSQARTSGYNEQFF. The CDR3 bases are TGCGCCAGCAGCCAAGCGAGGACTAGCGGATACAATGAGCAGTTCTTC.

V gene TRBV11-2 combines with J gene TRBJ2-3; D unresolved. V was pared by 0 bases and J by 4 bases, with 8 bases between. Germline assignment: CDR1 SGHAT and CDR2 FQNNGV. The CDR3 is 14 amino acids. The CDR3 is CASSLDYRADTQYF. Here the CDR3 DNA reads TGTGCCAGCAGCTTAGACTACCGGGCAGATACGCAGTATTTT.